A selection of T cell receptor beta chains follows, all from one sample in a study of cytomegalovirus exposure and HLA in healthy donors. TCRdb keeps only in-frame clones here, not all; method: immunoSEQ multiplex PCR. Here the sample spans roughly 150,000 clones, roughly 77% being singletons. Sequenced: PBMCs. The receptors come from a man between 18 and 35 years old in good health and CMV-seropositive. CDR3s include the opening cysteine and the closing phenylalanine or tryptophan. The D gene is left open where the match is weak. Clone size is shown for a subset of rows, as once, few, many or a class of expanded clone.

>TRBJ2-7|TRBV6-1|.|TRBD2
CASSFSGRGSYEQYF
TGTGCCAGCAGTTTTAGCGGGAGGGGTTCCTACGAGCAGTACTTC
>TRBJ2-3|TRBV10-2|.|.
CASIKGEGDTQYF
TGCGCCAGCATAAAAGGGGAAGGGGATACGCAGTATTTT
>TRBJ2-2|TRBV19|.|.
CASSSGQTGELFF
TGTGCCAGTAGCTCGGGACAAACCGGGGAGCTGTTTTTT
>TRBJ2-1|TRBV7-9|.|.
CASSSPFTGREQFF
TGTGCCAGCAGCTCCCCTTTTACGGGAAGGGAGCAGTTCTTC
>TRBJ2-7|TRBV7-6|few|.
CASSHDSSASSYEQYF
TGTGCCAGCAGCCACGACTCTAGCGCGAGCTCCTACGAGCAGTACTTC
>TRBJ2-1|TRBV9|few|.
CASSAPGAGAYNEQFF
TGTGCCAGCAGCGCCCCGGGGGCGGGAGCGTACAATGAGCAGTTCTTC
>TRBJ2-7|TRBV27|.|TRBD2
CASRERGAGKSYEQYF
TGTGCCAGCAGGGAAAGGGGAGCGGGAAAATCCTACGAGCAGTACTTC
>TRBJ2-5|TRBV9|.|TRBD1
CASSVGQGAKETQYF
TGTGCCAGCAGCGTGGGACAGGGGGCGAAGGAGACCCAGTACTTC
>TRBJ2-7|TRBV15|.|TRBD2
CATSRDSGLAGGPREQYF
TGTGCCACCAGCAGAGATTCGGGACTAGCGGGAGGGCCGAGGGAGCAGTACTTC
>TRBJ2-2|TRBV2|once|.
CASSTKVGLAYTGELFF
TGTGCCAGCAGTACTAAAGTCGGTCTGGCATACACCGGGGAGCTGTTTTTT
>TRBJ2-7|TRBV10-2|many|.
CASRRGEGEQYF
TGCGCCAGCCGAAGAGGCGAGGGCGAGCAGTACTTC
>TRBJ2-7|TRBV9|.|.
CASRPGVPYEQYF
TGTGCCAGCAGACCAGGTGTTCCCTACGAGCAGTACTTC
>TRBJ2-1|TRBV7-2|.|TRBD2
CASSLASGRSDEQFF
TGTGCCAGCAGCTTAGCTAGCGGGAGGAGCGATGAGCAGTTCTTC
>TRBJ2-7|TRBV27|.|TRBD2
CASRAAGGGSYEQYF
TGTGCCAGCAGAGCAGCGGGAGGGGGCTCCTACGAGCAGTACTTC
>TRBJ2-7|TRBV28|.|.
CASTIPNRAYEQYF
TGTGCCAGCACCATCCCAAACAGAGCCTACGAGCAGTACTTC
>TRBJ2-5|TRBV10-1|.|.
CASSESATDPLRETQYF
TGCGCCAGCAGTGAGTCCGCGACAGATCCTCTACGAGAGACCCAGTACTTC
>TRBJ1-1|TRBV5-4|.|.
CASSLDRTEAFF
TGTGCCAGCAGCTTGGACAGGACTGAAGCTTTCTTT
>TRBJ2-7|TRBV5-1|.|TRBD1
CASSLEVGTGAYEQYF
TGCGCCAGCAGCTTGGAGGTCGGGACAGGGGCCTACGAGCAGTACTTC
>TRBJ1-2|TRBV6-5|.|TRBD1
CASSPNRGSGYTF
TGTGCCAGCAGCCCTAACAGGGGGTCCGGCTACACCTTC
>TRBJ2-1|TRBV28|.|TRBD1
CASSAGTGVWNEQFF
TGTGCCAGCAGTGCCGGGACAGGGGTTTGGAATGAGCAGTTCTTC
>TRBJ2-3|TRBV19|.|TRBD2
CASTDPSGTSTDTQYF
TGTGCCAGTACTGACCCTAGCGGAACTAGCACAGATACGCAGTATTTT
>TRBJ2-1|TRBV6-5|.|.
CASSYSGPYNEQFF
TGTGCCAGCAGTTACTCGGGGCCATACAATGAGCAGTTCTTC
>TRBJ2-1|TRBV21-1|.|.
CASSKRQLPSGSSNEQFF
TGTGCCAGCAGCAAACGACAGTTACCTAGCGGGAGCTCCAATGAGCAGTTCTTC
>TRBJ2-1|TRBV28|.|TRBD2
CASGGGMYEQFF
TGTGCCTCGGGGGGAGGGATGTATGAGCAGTTCTTC
>TRBJ1-2|TRBV7-2|once|TRBD1
CASRRFGTAQNYGYTF
TGTGCCAGCAGGAGATTTGGGACAGCTCAAAACTATGGCTACACCTTC
>TRBJ2-7|TRBV29-1|.|TRBD2
CSVHSRLAGNSYEQYF
TGCAGCGTTCATAGTCGACTAGCGGGCAACTCCTACGAGCAGTACTTC
>TRBJ2-7|TRBV6-5|few|TRBD2
CASKFTAGGTYEQYF
TGTGCCAGCAAATTCACAGCGGGAGGTACCTACGAGCAGTACTTC
>TRBJ2-5|TRBV29-1|few|.
CSVEDGAKTQYF
TGCAGCGTTGAAGATGGGGCAAAGACCCAGTACTTC
>TRBJ2-7|TRBV7-8|.|.
CASSLAMGSAVIGYEQYF
TGTGCCAGCAGCTTAGCGATGGGGAGTGCCGTGATAGGCTACGAGCAGTACTTC
>TRBJ1-2|TRBV5-4|.|TRBD1
CASSTLTGTYGYTF
TGTGCCAGCAGCACTTTGACAGGGACCTATGGCTACACCTTC
>TRBJ1-5|TRBV5-1|.|.
CASSFPRQPQHF
TGCGCCAGCAGCTTCCCCCGTCAGCCCCAGCATTTT
>TRBJ1-4|TRBV30|.|TRBD1
CAWSLGQGTPLGEKLFF
TGTGCCTGGAGTTTGGGACAGGGGACCCCACTAGGGGAAAAACTGTTTTTT
>TRBJ2-7|TRBV7-2|.|.
CASRFSHSGPGYEQYF
TGTGCCAGCAGATTTAGTCATTCAGGACCGGGGTACGAGCAGTACTTC
>TRBJ1-3|TRBV5-1|.|TRBD1
CASGTGGFDGNTIYF
TGCGCCAGCGGGACAGGGGGCTTTGATGGAAACACCATATATTTT
>TRBJ2-1|TRBV2|once|.
CASSEARTNHQYNEQFF
TGTGCCAGCAGTGAAGCTCGTACTAACCATCAGTACAATGAGCAGTTCTTC
>TRBJ2-5|TRBV2|.|.
CASDRGRGTQETQYF
TGTGCCAGCGATAGGGGCAGGGGAACTCAAGAGACCCAGTACTTC
>TRBJ2-2|TRBV6-6|.|.
CASSTRSGELFF
TGTGCCAGCAGTACGCGGTCCGGGGAGCTGTTTTTT
>TRBJ2-1|TRBV15|.|TRBD2
CATSRGLAGEYNEQFF
TGTGCCACCAGCAGAGGTCTAGCGGGAGAGTACAATGAGCAGTTCTTC
>TRBJ2-5|TRBV21-1|.|.
CASLAQQVGRETQYF
TGTGCCAGCTTAGCACAACAGGTCGGGCGGGAGACCCAGTACTTC
>TRBJ1-2|TRBV7-2|.|TRBD1
CASSPNQGASYGYTF
TGTGCCAGCAGCCCCAATCAGGGGGCTAGCTATGGCTACACCTTC
>TRBJ2-1|TRBV5-1|.|TRBD1
CASRKKTGTGIYNEQFF
TGCGCCAGCAGAAAGAAGACCGGGACAGGGATCTACAATGAGCAGTTCTTC
>TRBJ1-1|TRBV5-8|.|.
CASSLGTGHRNTEAFF
TGTGCCAGCAGCTTGGGCACGGGACACCGGAACACTGAAGCTTTCTTT
>TRBJ1-4|TRBV5-1|few|TRBD1
CASSLAWDRNEKLFF
TGCGCCAGCAGCTTGGCTTGGGACAGGAATGAAAAACTGTTTTTT
>TRBJ2-7|TRBV20-1|.|.
CTGVRRHEQYF
TGCACCGGGGTGCGGCGCCACGAGCAGTACTTC
>TRBJ2-7|TRBV5-6|.|TRBD1
CASSLDQGAYEQYF
TGTGCCAGCAGCTTGGATCAGGGGGCCTACGAGCAGTACTTC
>TRBJ1-1|TRBV29-1|few|.
CSVEAEISNTEAFF
TGCAGCGTTGAAGCGGAGATCTCCAACACTGAAGCTTTCTTT
>TRBJ2-1|TRBV5-4|.|TRBD2
CASSLRLAASNEQFF
TGTGCCAGCAGCTTAAGACTAGCGGCCTCCAATGAGCAGTTCTTC
>TRBJ1-1|TRBV7-9|.|.
CASSRAQGQGNTEAFF
TGTGCCAGCAGCCGAGCCCAAGGGCAGGGAAACACTGAAGCTTTCTTT
>TRBJ2-3|TRBV6-6|.|TRBD2
CASRRTGAGGQYF
TGTGCCAGCAGACGGACGGGGGCGGGGGGGCAGTATTTT